These 11 T cell receptor beta chains were all obtained from the same sample, sequenced in a study of control samples from healthy donors and cancer patients. TCRdb's copy holds only in-frame clones and misses some; the assay was immunoSEQ multiplex PCR. Of about 160,000 clones in the sample, 96% were seen once. The sample was blood. These receptors originate from a young woman in good health.

The genes are TRBV6-5 and TRBJ2-1; D possibly corresponds to TRBD1 (5 bases). The CDR3 length is 13 residues. Trimming pared 5 bases from V and 4 bases from J, leaving 9 bases between. Germline CDR1 is MNHEY and CDR2 is SVGAGI. This chain's CDR3 is CASSMGLYNEQFF. The DNA of the CDR3 is TGTGCCAGCAGTATGGGGCTATACAATGAGCAGTTCTTC.

The CDR3 DNA sequence: TGTGCCAGCAGTTCCCAGCCTAGCGGGTTCTACAATGAGCAGTTCTTC. This codes for CASSSQPSGFYNEQFF. The rearrangement links TRBV6-5 to TRBJ2-1; 8 bases are shared with TRBD2. Germline CDR1 and CDR2: MNHEY and SVGAGI. This CDR3 is 16 amino acids long. With V trimmed by 4 bases and J by 3 bases, 8 bases remained unmatched.

This clone was detected once. J is TRBJ2-7 and V is TRBV5-4, with 12 positions matching TRBD2. This CDR3 spans 16 amino acids. Germline CDR1 SGHNT, CDR2 YYREEE (reference sequence). J was trimmed by 3 bases and V by 4 bases; bases with no gene match: 8. The CDR3 reads CASSPGLAGLVYEQYF. The CDR3 region has the DNA TGTGCCAGCAGCCCAGGACTAGCGGGATTGGTCTACGAGCAGTACTTC. Variable domain in full (rest from reference TRBV5-4 and TRBJ2-7): ETGVTQSPTHLIKTRGQQVTLRCSSQSGHNTVSWYQQALGQGPQFIFQYYREEENGRGNFPPRFSGLQFPNYSSELNVNALELDDSALYLCASSPGLAGLVYEQYFGPGTRLTVT.

The rearrangement joins TRBV10-3 to TRBJ2-3; 14 positions match TRBD2. CDR1 is ENHRY and CDR2 is SYGVKD in the germline V gene. The V gene end was trimmed by 7 bases and the J gene end by 1 base; junction bases not matched to a gene: 4. This CDR3 spans 16 amino acids. CDR3 in DNA: TGTGCCATCAACCCGACTAGCGGGGGGGGCACAGATACGCAGTATTTT. Translation gives CAINPTSGGGTDTQYF.

This chain joins TRBV3-1 (or the pseudogene TRBV3-2) and TRBJ2-7; 11 nucleotides align to TRBD1. CDR3 size: 17 residues. From germline, CDR1 is LGHDT and CDR2 YNNKEL (reference sequence). After removal of 1 base from V and 1 base from J, the junction contained 6 bases not matched to a gene. In DNA, the CDR3 is TGTGCCAGCAGCCAAGGACGAGGACAGGGGGCATCCTACGAGCAGTACTTC. It is translated as CASSQGRGQGASYEQYF.

The chain joins TRBV18 to TRBJ2-3, with D perhaps TRBD1 (6 bases). The germline gives CDR1 KGHSH, CDR2 LQKENI. This CDR3 has 13 amino acids. Trimming shortened V by 6 bases and J by 5 bases, and 12 bases separated the two germline ends. The CDR3 nucleotides read TGTGCCAGCTCGGGGGACATCTTAGATACGCAGTATTTT. Its protein product is CASSGDILDTQYF.

This chain joins TRBV7-2 and TRBJ2-2; possible D gene TRBD2, 6 bases. CDR1 and CDR2 from the germline V gene are SGHTA and FQGNSA. The CDR3 consists of 16 residues. Trimming took 1 base from V and 0 from J, leaving 9 bases between them. This chain's CDR3 is CASSLVGTPNTGELFF. The CDR3 DNA follows: TGTGCCAGCAGCTTAGTAGGGACTCCGAACACCGGGGAGCTGTTTTTT.

The rearrangement uses TRBV5-6 and TRBJ1-1; D uncertain. V was pared by 6 bases and J by 6 bases, with 21 bases between. The CDR3 loop spans 15 amino acids. Looked up from germline, CDR1 is SGHDT and CDR2 is YYEEEE. The CDR3 sequence is CASTDVGVPVAEAFF. In DNA, the CDR3 is TGTGCCAGCACCGACGTGGGCGTTCCCGTGGCTGAAGCTTTCTTT.

The J gene is TRBJ1-5, the V gene TRBV19; TRBD1 agrees at 10 bases. After removal of 7 bases from V and 5 bases from J, the junction contained 5 bases not matched to a gene. The germline CDR1 and CDR2 sequences are LNHDA and SQIVND (reference sequence). CDR3 length: 14 residues. CDR3 nucleotide sequence: TGTGCCAGTATTCCGACAGGGGGCTATCAGCCCCAGCATTTT. Amino acid sequence: CASIPTGGYQPQHF.

This chain joins TRBV20-1 and TRBJ2-3; D unclear. Germline V gene lookup returns CDR1 DFQATT and CDR2 SNEGSKA (reference sequence). The length of the CDR3 is 13 residues. Trimming stripped 3 bases from V and 1 base from J, with 8 bases between. The CDR3 DNA follows: TGCAGTGCTAGTGGGCAGCGCACAGATACGCAGTATTTT. Translating it yields CSASGQRTDTQYF.

The rearrangement joins TRBV30 to TRBJ1-4; no clear D gene. V lost 3 bases to trimming and J lost 5 bases, with 10 bases between them. This CDR3 has 13 residues. Germline CDR1 reads GTSNPN; CDR2 reads SVGIG (reference sequence). The CDR3 loop reads CAWRPSLNEKLFF. DNA for the CDR3: TGTGCCTGGAGACCGTCGTTAAATGAAAAACTGTTTTTT.